This TCR beta chain appears in the sequencing data of a study of Ad26.COV2.S vaccination and SARS-CoV-2 variants. On the study more broadly: In the COV1001 trial, the donor was in the Ad26.COV2.S arm. Once or twice, 56 days apart, Ad26.COV2.S was delivered intramuscularly.

TCRdb's copy holds only in-frame clones and misses some; the assay was immunoSEQ multiplex PCR. The sample holds 400,000 or so clones; roughly nine tenths are singletons and the top ten take 3.5%. The sample's treatment: roughly 18 received Ad26.COV2.S at low or high dose, single or two shots; about 5 received placebo; per-sample allocation not given. Sampling happened 63 days after the first vaccine or placebo injection. A Boston donor was an adult aged 18-55 years. This material consisted of peripheral blood, taken in a trial of Ad26.COV2.S vaccine versus placebo. This clonotype originated in a person aged 18-60 years who received the Ad26.COV2.S COVID-19 vaccine or a placebo.

In DNA form, the CDR3 reads TGTGCCACCAGCAGAGATGGAGGGAACCCCTATGGCTACACCTTC. Amino acids: CATSRDGGNPYGYTF. This chain joins TRBV15 and TRBJ1-2; D unresolved. Germline V gene sequence: CDR1 LNHNV, CDR2 YYDKDF (reference sequence). The CDR3 is made up of 15 amino acids. Trimming removed 0 bases from V and 4 bases from J, with 12 bases in between.